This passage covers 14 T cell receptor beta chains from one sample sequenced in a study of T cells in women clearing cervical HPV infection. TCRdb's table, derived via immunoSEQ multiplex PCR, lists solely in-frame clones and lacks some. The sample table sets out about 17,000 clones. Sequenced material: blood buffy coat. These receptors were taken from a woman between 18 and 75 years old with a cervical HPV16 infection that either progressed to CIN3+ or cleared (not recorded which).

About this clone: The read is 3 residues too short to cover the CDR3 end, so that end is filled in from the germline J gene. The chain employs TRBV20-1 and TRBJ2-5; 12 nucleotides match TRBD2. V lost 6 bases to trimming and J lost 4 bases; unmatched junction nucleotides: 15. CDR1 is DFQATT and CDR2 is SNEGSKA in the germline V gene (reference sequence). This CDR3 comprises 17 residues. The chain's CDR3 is CSASPSGGGGGRETQYF. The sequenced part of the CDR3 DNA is TGCAGTGCCAGCCCTAGCGGGGGGGGAGGGGGTCGAGAGACC.

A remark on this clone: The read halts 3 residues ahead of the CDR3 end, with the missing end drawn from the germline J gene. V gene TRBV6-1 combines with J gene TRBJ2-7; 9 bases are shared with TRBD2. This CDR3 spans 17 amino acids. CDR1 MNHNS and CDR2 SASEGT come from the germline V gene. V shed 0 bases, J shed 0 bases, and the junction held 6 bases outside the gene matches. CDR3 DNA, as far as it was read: TGTGCCAGCAGTGAAGCGCTCTGGCGGGAGGGCTCCTACGAG. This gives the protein CASSEALWREGSYE. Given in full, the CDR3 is CASSEALWREGSYEQYF.

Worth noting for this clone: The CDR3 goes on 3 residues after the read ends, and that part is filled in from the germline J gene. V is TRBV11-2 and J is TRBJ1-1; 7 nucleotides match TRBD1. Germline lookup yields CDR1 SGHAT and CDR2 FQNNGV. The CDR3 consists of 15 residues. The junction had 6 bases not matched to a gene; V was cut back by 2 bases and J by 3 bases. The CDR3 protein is CASSLQGGGYTEAFF. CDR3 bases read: TGTGCCAGCAGCTTACAGGGGGGCGGGTACACTGAA. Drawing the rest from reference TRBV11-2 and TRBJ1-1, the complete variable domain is EAGVAQSPRYKIIEKRQSVAFWCNPISGHATLYWYQQILGQGPKLLIQFQNNGVVDDSQLPKDRFSAERLKGVDSTLKIQPAKLEDSAVYLCASSLQGGGYTEAFFGQGTRLTVV.

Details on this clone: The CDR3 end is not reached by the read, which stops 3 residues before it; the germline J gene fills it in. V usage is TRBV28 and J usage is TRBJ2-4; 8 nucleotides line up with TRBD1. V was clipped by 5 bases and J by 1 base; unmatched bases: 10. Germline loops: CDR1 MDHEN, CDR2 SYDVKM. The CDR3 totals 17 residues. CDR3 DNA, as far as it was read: TGTGCCAGCAGTGCCCCCCAGGGGGCGGGGGCCAAAAACATT. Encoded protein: CASSAPQGAGAKNI. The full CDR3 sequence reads CASSAPQGAGAKNIQYF.

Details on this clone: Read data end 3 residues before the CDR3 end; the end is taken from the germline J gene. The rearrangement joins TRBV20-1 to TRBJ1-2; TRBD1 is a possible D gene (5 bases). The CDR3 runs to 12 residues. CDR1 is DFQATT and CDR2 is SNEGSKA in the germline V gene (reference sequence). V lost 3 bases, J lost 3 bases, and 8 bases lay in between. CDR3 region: CSARRGDYGYTF. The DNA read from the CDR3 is TGCAGTGCTAGGCGAGGGGACTATGGC.

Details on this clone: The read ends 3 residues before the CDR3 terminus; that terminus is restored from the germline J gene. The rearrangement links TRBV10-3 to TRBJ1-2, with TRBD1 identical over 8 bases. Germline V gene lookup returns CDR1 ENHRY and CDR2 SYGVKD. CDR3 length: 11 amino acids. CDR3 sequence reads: CAISGGQAYTF. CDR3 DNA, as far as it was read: TGTGCCATCAGTGGGGGACAGGCC.

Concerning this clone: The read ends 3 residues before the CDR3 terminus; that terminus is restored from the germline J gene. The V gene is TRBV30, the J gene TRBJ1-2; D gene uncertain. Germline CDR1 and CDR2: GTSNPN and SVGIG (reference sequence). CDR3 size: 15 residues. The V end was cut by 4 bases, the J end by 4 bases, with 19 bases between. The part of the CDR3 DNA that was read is TGTGCCTGGACCGGAAGGGCAGTGGATTCCTATGGC. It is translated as CAWTGRAVDSYG. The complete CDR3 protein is CAWTGRAVDSYGYTF.

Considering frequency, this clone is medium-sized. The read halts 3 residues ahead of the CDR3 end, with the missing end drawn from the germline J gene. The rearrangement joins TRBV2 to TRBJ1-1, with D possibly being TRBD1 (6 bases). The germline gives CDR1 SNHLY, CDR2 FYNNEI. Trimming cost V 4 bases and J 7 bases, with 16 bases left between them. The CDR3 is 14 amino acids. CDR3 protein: CASSVEGVRFEAFF. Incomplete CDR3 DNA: TGTGCCAGCAGTGTTGAGGGGGTTAGATTTGAA.

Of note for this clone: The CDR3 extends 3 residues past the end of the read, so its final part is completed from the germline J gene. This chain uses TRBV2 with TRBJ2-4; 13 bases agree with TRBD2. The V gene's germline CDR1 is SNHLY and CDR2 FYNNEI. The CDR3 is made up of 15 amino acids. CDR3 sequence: CASHATSGGSLVQYF. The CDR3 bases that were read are TGTGCCAGCCACGCGACTAGCGGGGGGTCCTTAGTT.

The DNA read from the CDR3 is TGTGCCAGTTCAAACAGTGGCACCGGGGAG. Translating gives CASSNSGTGE. The whole CDR3 is CASSNSGTGELFF. V and J are TRBV18 and TRBJ2-2; D is unclear. Sequencing ends 3 residues short of the CDR3 end; the germline J gene provides the rest. CDR1 is KGHSH, CDR2 LQKENI, per germline. The CDR3 has 13 residues. Trimming shortened V by 9 bases and J by 4 bases, and 12 bases separated the two germline ends.

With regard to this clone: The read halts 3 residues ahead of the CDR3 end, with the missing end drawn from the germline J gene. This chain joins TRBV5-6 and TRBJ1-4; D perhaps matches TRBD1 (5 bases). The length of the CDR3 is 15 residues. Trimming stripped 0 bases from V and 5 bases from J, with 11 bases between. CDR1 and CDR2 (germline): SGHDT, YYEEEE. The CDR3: CASSLAGRGNEKLFF. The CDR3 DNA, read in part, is TGTGCCAGCAGCTTGGCCGGGAGGGGAAATGAAAAA.

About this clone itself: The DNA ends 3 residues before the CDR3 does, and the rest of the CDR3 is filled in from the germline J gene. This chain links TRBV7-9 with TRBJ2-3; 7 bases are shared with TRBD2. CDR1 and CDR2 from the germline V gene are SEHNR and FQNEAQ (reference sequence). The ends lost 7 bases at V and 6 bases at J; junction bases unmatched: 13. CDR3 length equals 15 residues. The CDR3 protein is CASNSLATSWDTQYF. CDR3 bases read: TGTGCCAGCAACTCACTAGCGACAAGTTGGGATACG.

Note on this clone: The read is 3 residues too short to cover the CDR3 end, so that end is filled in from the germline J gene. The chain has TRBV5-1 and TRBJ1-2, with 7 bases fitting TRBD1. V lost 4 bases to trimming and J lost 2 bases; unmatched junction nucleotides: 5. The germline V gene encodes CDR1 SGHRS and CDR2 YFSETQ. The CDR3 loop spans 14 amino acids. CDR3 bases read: TGCGCCAGCAGCATACAGGGGTCCAACTATGGC. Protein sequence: CASSIQGSNYG. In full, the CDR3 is CASSIQGSNYGYTF.

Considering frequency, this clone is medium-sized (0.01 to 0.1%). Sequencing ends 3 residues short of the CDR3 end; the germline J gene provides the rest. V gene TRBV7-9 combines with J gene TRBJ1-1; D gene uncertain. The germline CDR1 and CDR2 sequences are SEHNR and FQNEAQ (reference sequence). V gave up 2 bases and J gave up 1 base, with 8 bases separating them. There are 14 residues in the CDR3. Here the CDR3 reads CASSLLPGNTEAFF. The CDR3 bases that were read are TGTGCCAGCAGCTTACTTCCGGGGAACACTGAA.